This T cell receptor (beta chain) was found in a study of Ad26.COV2.S vaccination and SARS-CoV-2 variants. Study-wide findings and caveats: Individuals receiving vaccine had higher spike-specific TCR breadth than placebo recipients did.

Germline assignment: CDR1 GTSNPN and CDR2 SVGIG (reference sequence). The CDR3 contains 15 residues. Trimming took off 5 bases at V and 2 bases at J, with 18 bases between the two ends. On this clone: Antigen unknown.

Only in-frame clones appear in the TCRdb table, and some are missing; sequencing was by immunoSEQ multiplex PCR. The data contain under 550,000 clones, 88% of them singletons. As for treatment: some 19 received Ad26.COV2.S at low or high dose, single or two shots; 5 received placebo; per-sample allocation not given. Sampling took place 63 days after the first vaccine or placebo injection. A Boston adult aged 18-55 years was the donor. Spike of the Wuhan-strain SARS-CoV-2 was expressed by an Ad26 vector, which formed the vaccine. Sequences were derived from peripheral blood, sampled in a trial of Ad26.COV2.S vaccine versus placebo. The V gene is TRBV30, the J gene TRBJ1-2; D ambiguous. This clonotype originated in a person aged 18 to 59 who received the Ad26.COV2.S COVID-19 vaccine or a placebo. CDR3 nucleotides: TGTGCCTGGGGACGGTGGAAGCCTACCAACTATGGCTACACCTTC. It yields the protein CAWGRWKPTNYGYTF.